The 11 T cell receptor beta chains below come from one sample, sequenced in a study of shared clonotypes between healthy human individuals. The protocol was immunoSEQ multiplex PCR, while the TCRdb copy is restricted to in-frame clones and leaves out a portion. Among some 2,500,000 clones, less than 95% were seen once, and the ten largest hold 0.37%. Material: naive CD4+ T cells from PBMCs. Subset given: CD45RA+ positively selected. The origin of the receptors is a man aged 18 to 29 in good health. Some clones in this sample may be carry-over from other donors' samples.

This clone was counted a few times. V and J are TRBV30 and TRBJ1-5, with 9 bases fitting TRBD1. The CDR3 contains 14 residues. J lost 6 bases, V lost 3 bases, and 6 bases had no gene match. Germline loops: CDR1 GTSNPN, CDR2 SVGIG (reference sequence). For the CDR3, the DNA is TGTGCCTGGAGCCGAAAACAGGGGGCTCAGCCCCAGCATTTT. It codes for CAWSRKQGAQPQHF.

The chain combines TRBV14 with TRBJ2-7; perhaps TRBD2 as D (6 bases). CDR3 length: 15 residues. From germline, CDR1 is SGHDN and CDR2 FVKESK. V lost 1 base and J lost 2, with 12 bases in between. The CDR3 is CASSQGAGRPYEQYF. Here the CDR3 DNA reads TGTGCCAGCAGCCAAGGGGCGGGAAGGCCCTACGAGCAGTACTTC.

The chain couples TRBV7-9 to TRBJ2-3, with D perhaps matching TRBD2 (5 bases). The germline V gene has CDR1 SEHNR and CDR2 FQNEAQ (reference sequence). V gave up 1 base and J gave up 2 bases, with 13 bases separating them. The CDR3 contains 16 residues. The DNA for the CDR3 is TGTGCCAGCAGCTTAGGTGAGGGTCGGAACACAGATACGCAGTATTTT. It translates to CASSLGEGRNTDTQYF.

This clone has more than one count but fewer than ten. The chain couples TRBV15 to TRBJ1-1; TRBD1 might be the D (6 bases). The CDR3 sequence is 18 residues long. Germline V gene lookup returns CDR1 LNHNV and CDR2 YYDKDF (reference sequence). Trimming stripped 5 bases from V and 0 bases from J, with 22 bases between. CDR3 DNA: TGTGCCACCAGCCAACGACTTGACAGGAGAGCTATGAACACTGAAGCTTTCTTT. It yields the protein CATSQRLDRRAMNTEAFF.

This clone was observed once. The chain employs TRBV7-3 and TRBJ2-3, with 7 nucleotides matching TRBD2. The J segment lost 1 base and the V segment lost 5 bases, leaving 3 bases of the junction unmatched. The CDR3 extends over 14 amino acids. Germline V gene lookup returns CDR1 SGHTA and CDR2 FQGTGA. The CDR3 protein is CASSPREGTDTQYF. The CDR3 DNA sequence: TGTGCCAGCAGCCCTCGGGAGGGCACAGATACGCAGTATTTT.

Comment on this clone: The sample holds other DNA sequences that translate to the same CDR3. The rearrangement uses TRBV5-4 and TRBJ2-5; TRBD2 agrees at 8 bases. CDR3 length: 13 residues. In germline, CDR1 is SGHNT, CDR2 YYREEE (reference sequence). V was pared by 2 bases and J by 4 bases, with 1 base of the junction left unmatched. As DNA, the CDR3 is TGTGCCAGCAGCTTTCGGGGGGGAGAGACCCAGTACTTC. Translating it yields CASSFRGGETQYF.

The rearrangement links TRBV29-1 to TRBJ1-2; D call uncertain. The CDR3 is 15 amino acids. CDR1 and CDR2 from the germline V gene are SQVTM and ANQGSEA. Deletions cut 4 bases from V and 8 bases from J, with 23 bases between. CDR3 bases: TGCAGCGTTGCCCCGGAGTGGTCCTCTGCCCGGGGCTACACCTTC. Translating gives CSVAPEWSSARGYTF.

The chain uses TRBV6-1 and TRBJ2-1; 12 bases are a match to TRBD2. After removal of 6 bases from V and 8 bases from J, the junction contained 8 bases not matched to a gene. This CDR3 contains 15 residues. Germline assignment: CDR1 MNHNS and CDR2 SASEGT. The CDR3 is CASSQRLAGVHEQFF. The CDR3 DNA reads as TGTGCCAGCAGCCAACGACTAGCGGGAGTGCATGAGCAGTTCTTC.

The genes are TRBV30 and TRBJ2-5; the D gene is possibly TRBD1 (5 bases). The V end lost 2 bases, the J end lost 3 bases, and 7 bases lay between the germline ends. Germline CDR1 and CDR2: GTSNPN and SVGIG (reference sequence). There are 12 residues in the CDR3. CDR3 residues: CAWSPREETQYF. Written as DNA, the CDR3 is TGTGCCTGGAGTCCCAGGGAAGAGACCCAGTACTTC.

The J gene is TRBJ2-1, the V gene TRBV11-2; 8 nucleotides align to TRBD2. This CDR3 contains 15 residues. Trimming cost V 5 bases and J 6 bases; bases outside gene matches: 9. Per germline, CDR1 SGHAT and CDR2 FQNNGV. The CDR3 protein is CASSPREGRANEQFF. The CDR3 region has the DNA TGTGCCAGCAGCCCACGGGAGGGCCGCGCCAATGAGCAGTTCTTC.

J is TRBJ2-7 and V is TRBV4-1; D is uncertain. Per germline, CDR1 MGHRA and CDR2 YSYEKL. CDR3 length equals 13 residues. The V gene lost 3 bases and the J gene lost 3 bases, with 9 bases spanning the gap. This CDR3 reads CASSHPGNYEQYF. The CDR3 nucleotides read TGCGCCAGCAGCCATCCCGGAAACTACGAGCAGTACTTC.